This T cell receptor beta chain derives from a study of radiation and T cells in renal cell carcinoma. Across the whole study: Nephrectomy followed 15 Gy stereotactic body radiation by 4 weeks. Points from the study as a whole: In blood, top tumor clones expanded by 2 weeks, shrinking by 4. Pretreatment tumor biopsies were lacking, so baseline clonotypes are unknown.

The CDR3 contains 14 residues. V lost 3 bases to trimming and J lost 4 bases, with 10 bases between them. Germline-derived CDR1 and CDR2 are SNHLY and FYNNEI. Sequencing was performed with immunoSEQ multiplex PCR; in TCRdb, only in-frame clones are kept and a portion is missing. The table has 100,000 or so clones, approximately 86% seen once. Described time point: baseline pretreatment blood. Regarding treatment: 15 Gy SBRT to primary tumor, nephrectomy 4 weeks later. This renal cell carcinoma was of the clear cell type. This clone was recorded only once. Antigen specificity is unknown. The clonotype originates from a man aged 50-60 years with renal cell carcinoma. The genes are TRBV2 and TRBJ1-3, with TRBD1 as a possible D gene (6 bases). The sequences come from blood, collected from a patient whose treatment included radiotherapy and nephrectomy. Here the CDR3 DNA reads TGTGCCAGCAGTGAGGGGGCCCTCGGAAACACCATATATTTT. Amino acid sequence: CASSEGALGNTIYF.